The sequence of this TCR beta chain was determined in a study of preoperative IRX-2 immunotherapy in early breast cancer. Described treatment: preoperative locoregional IRX-2 cytokine immunotherapy. Samples came from a phase Ib trial of preoperative locoregional IRX-2 cytokine immunotherapy. Assay used: immunoSEQ multiplex PCR; TCRdb lists only in-frame clones, some missing. Counted here are about 98,000 clones, more than 80% occurring once; the ten biggest clones make up about 1.9%. Germline CDR1 LNHNV, CDR2 YYDKDF (reference sequence). Trimming took off 0 bases at V and 4 bases at J, with 9 bases between the two ends. The CDR3 runs 14 residues.

This sample comprised tumor tissue, obtained after IRX-2 immunotherapy. The V call is TRBV15, the J call TRBJ1-2; D is unresolved. The receptor was derived from a human donor with breast cancer. CDR3 amino acids: CATSRDVGSYGYTF. CDR3 nucleotides: TGTGCCACCAGCAGAGATGTCGGGTCCTATGGCTACACCTTC.